Following are 23 T cell receptor beta chains from one sample sequenced in a study of OX40 agonist ivuxolimab in advanced cancers. Libraries were prepared by immunoSEQ multiplex PCR; TCRdb keeps only in-frame clonotypes and omits some of them. The sample has roughly 60,000 clones, roughly 85% seen once; the top ten hold approximately 3.6%. The source material was CD4+ or CD8+ T cells sorted from blood, sampled in a trial of the OX40 agonist ivuxolimab. The origin of the receptors is an adult with an advanced solid tumor such as melanoma, head and neck, liver or kidney cancer.

This chain connects TRBV19 to TRBJ2-1; 7 bases line up with TRBD2. This CDR3 contains 14 residues. V lost 10 bases, J lost 0 bases, and 6 bases stayed unmatched. The germline CDR1 and CDR2 sequences are LNHDA and SQIVND (reference sequence). In DNA form, the CDR3 reads TGTGCCACTCAAGCGGGGAGCTCCTACAATGAGCAGTTCTTC. Amino acid sequence: CATQAGSSYNEQFF.

The rearrangement links TRBV11-3 to TRBJ2-7; D ambiguous. The CDR3 is 13 amino acids. CDR1 SGHNT and CDR2 YENEEA come from the germline V gene. Between the trimmed V and J ends, which lost 2 bases and 6 bases, there was a span of 11 bases. CDR3 sequence (DNA): TGTGCCAGCAGCTTACGGGCCAACTCCGAGCAGTACTTC. Translation gives CASSLRANSEQYF.

This clone was found once. The chain recombines TRBV12-5 with TRBJ2-1, with a possible D match to TRBD1 (6 bases). V was trimmed by 4 bases and J by 5 bases, leaving 9 bases between them. The V gene's germline CDR1 is LGHNT and CDR2 FRNRAP. This CDR3 is 13 amino acids long. The CDR3 region has the DNA TGTGCTAGTGGTTGGGGGCCAGACAATGAGCAGTTCTTC. Protein sequence: CASGWGPDNEQFF.

This clone was found a few times. This chain connects TRBV5-1 to TRBJ2-7; D is possibly TRBD2 (6 bases). The germline gives CDR1 SGHRS, CDR2 YFSETQ. V lost 4 bases and J 7 bases, leaving 15 bases between the germline ends. This CDR3 is built from 13 residues. DNA for the CDR3: TGCGCCAGCAGCCGGGACTCCGAGGGGGAGCAGTACTTC. This codes for CASSRDSEGEQYF. Filled out from reference TRBV5-1 and TRBJ2-7, the complete variable domain reads KAGVTQTPRYLIKTRGQQVTLSCSPISGHRSVSWYQQTPGQGLQFLFEYFSETQRNKGNFPGRFSGRQFSNSRSEMNVSTLELGDSALYLCASSRDSEGEQYFGPGTRLTVT.

The rearrangement uses TRBV29-1 and TRBJ2-1; D might be TRBD1 (5 bases). This CDR3 spans 13 amino acids. Looked up from germline, CDR1 is SQVTM and CDR2 is ANQGSEA. The V end was cut by 6 bases, the J end by 10 bases, with 19 bases between. The CDR3 spells CSVHGASIEEQFF. Written as DNA, the CDR3 is TGCAGCGTCCATGGGGCGAGTATTGAGGAGCAGTTCTTC.

This clone was found once. J is TRBJ1-1 and V is TRBV7-9; D not resolved. CDR3 length: 14 residues. The V and J ends lost 0 bases and 4 bases respectively, with 9 bases between them. CDR1 and CDR2 from the germline V gene are SEHNR and FQNEAQ (reference sequence). The CDR3 DNA follows: TGTGCCAGCAGCTTAGCGCGACAAGGCACTGAAGCTTTCTTT. This codes for CASSLARQGTEAFF. Filled out from reference TRBV7-9 and TRBJ1-1, the complete variable domain reads DTGVSQNPRHKITKRGQNVTFRCDPISEHNRLYWYRQTLGQGPEFLTYFQNEAQLEKSRLLSDRFSAERPKGSFSTLEIQRTEQGDSAMYLCASSLARQGTEAFFGQGTRLTVV.

The chain links TRBV7-2 to TRBJ2-5; TRBD2 agrees at 10 bases. V was clipped by 2 bases and J by 7 bases; unmatched bases: 13. This CDR3 contains 17 residues. CDR1 and CDR2 from the germline V gene are SGHTA and FQGNSA. The CDR3 region is CASSLPTSGAAMLTQYF. CDR3 nucleotides: TGTGCCAGCAGCTTACCTACTAGCGGGGCGGCTATGCTGACCCAGTACTTC.

This chain links TRBV2 with TRBJ2-1; TRBD2 aligns across 7 bases. Germline trimming cut 6 bases from V and 0 bases from J; bases unmatched to any gene: 11. CDR1 and CDR2 (germline): SNHLY, FYNNEI. This CDR3 is built from 17 residues. The CDR3 DNA reads as TGTGCCAGCAGCGAAAATCTAGCGGTCAGCTCCTACAATGAGCAGTTCTTC. Protein: CASSENLAVSSYNEQFF.

V and J are TRBV27 and TRBJ2-2, with D unclear. The CDR3 consists of 14 residues. The V gene lost 2 bases and the J gene lost 11 bases, with 15 bases spanning the gap. Germline CDR1 and CDR2: MNHEY and SMNVEV (reference sequence). CDR3 nucleotides: TGTGCCAGCAGTTTAGCCAATCCACCTTTAGAGCTGTTTTTT. Protein product: CASSLANPPLELFF.

V and J are TRBV14 and TRBJ1-2; no reliable D call. This CDR3 is 12 amino acids long. Trimming shortened V by 4 bases and J by 8 bases, and 11 bases separated the two germline ends. Germline lookup yields CDR1 SGHDN and CDR2 FVKESK. CDR3 sequence (DNA): TGTGCCAGCAGCCCCCTTCGGGCGGGCTACACCTTC. Amino acid sequence: CASSPLRAGYTF.

This clone was found a few times. The DNA for the CDR3 is TGTGCCAGCTCACCACCGGAGACTAACTATGGCTACACCTTC. As protein: CASSPPETNYGYTF. The V gene is TRBV18, the J gene TRBJ1-2; the D is unclear. Germline V lookup: CDR1 KGHSH, CDR2 LQKENI. The CDR3 is 14 residues long. Trimming cost V 0 bases and J 0 bases, with 5 bases left between them.

This rearrangement joins TRBV2 to TRBJ2-1, with D possibly being TRBD1 (6 bases). Trimming cost V 1 base and J 8 bases, with 21 bases left between them. CDR1 and CDR2 from the germline V gene are SNHLY and FYNNEI. The CDR3 is 17 amino acids. CDR3 amino acids: CASSEDGRLGGNHEQFF. CDR3 in DNA: TGTGCCAGCAGTGAAGACGGGCGTCTAGGGGGTAACCATGAGCAGTTCTTC.

Points on this clone: A junction end diverges from the germline sequence, so it may reflect a read error. The V and J genes are TRBV10-3 and TRBJ2-7, with D unclear. Germline lookup yields CDR1 ENHRY and CDR2 SYGVKD. The CDR3 is made up of 12 amino acids. The CDR3 is CASSYSKYEQYF. CDR3 in DNA: TGTGCCAGCAGTTACTCGAAGTACGAGCAGTACTTC.

V gene TRBV7-2 combines with J gene TRBJ1-5; D is ambiguous. The V end lost 5 bases, the J end lost 0 bases, and 20 bases lay between the germline ends. Germline-derived CDR1 and CDR2 are SGHTA and FQGNSA. The CDR3 covers 18 residues. CDR3 coding DNA: TGTGCCAGCAGCCAACGACCCGGAGTAACGGGTAGCAATCAGCCCCAGCATTTT. Its protein is CASSQRPGVTGSNQPQHF.

The chain employs TRBV5-6 and TRBJ1-1, with 7 bases fitting TRBD1. The CDR3 length is 14 residues. V was clipped by 4 bases and J by 3 bases; unmatched bases: 6. CDR1 is SGHDT and CDR2 is YYEEEE in the germline V gene. CDR3 in DNA: TGTGCCAGCAGCCCTCGACAGGGCCACACTGAAGCTTTCTTT. Amino acid sequence: CASSPRQGHTEAFF.

J is TRBJ2-7 and V is TRBV12-5; perhaps TRBD1 as D (5 bases). This CDR3 is 17 amino acids long. Deletions cut 6 bases from V and 2 bases from J, with 23 bases between. The V gene's germline CDR1 is LGHNT and CDR2 FRNRAP. CDR3 coding DNA: TGTGCTAGTGGCCATTGGCGAAGGGGTCATAGCCCCTACGAGCAGTACTTC. Encoded protein: CASGHWRRGHSPYEQYF.

The gene calls are TRBV6-5 and TRBJ2-3, with D possibly TRBD2 on 5 matching bases. In germline, CDR1 is MNHEY, CDR2 SVGAGI. CDR3 length: 15 amino acids. Trimming shortened V by 2 bases and J by 2 bases, and 11 bases separated the two germline ends. The CDR3 region has the DNA TGTGCCAGCAGTTACGAGGCTCGGGACACAGATACGCAGTATTTT. Translated: CASSYEARDTDTQYF.

The chain links TRBV7-2 to TRBJ1-5; TRBD1 might be the D (5 bases). V dropped 5 bases and J dropped 6 bases, with 14 bases sitting between them. Germline V lookup: CDR1 SGHTA, CDR2 FQGNSA. The CDR3 loop spans 14 amino acids. The CDR3 sequence is CASSVDSSSQPQHF. The CDR3 region has the DNA TGTGCCAGCAGCGTAGACAGTTCAAGTCAGCCCCAGCATTTT.

The gene calls are TRBV6-5 and TRBJ2-7; 7 bases match TRBD2. V lost 5 bases to trimming and J lost 2 bases; unmatched junction nucleotides: 9. CDR3 length: 15 residues. From germline, CDR1 is MNHEY and CDR2 SVGAGI. CDR3 bases: TGTGCCAGCAGTCCTGGACTAGTTTTGGCCTACGAGCAGTACTTC. Amino acids: CASSPGLVLAYEQYF.

This chain joins TRBV29-1 and TRBJ1-4; D is unclear. The V end lost 0 bases, the J end lost 7 bases, and 15 bases lay between the germline ends. CDR3 length equals 15 residues. The V gene's germline CDR1 is SQVTM and CDR2 ANQGSEA. The CDR3 loop is CSVEELVPGGEKLFF. The CDR3 coding sequence is TGCAGCGTTGAAGAGCTAGTCCCAGGTGGTGAAAAACTGTTTTTT.

The chain employs TRBV10-3 and TRBJ1-2; perhaps TRBD1 as D (5 bases). With 6 bases removed from V and 2 bases from J, the gap between germline ends came to 13 bases. The germline V gene has CDR1 ENHRY and CDR2 SYGVKD. The length of the CDR3 is 14 residues. The CDR3 region is CAIRREQGNYGYTF. In DNA, the CDR3 is TGTGCCATCAGAAGGGAGCAGGGAAACTATGGCTACACCTTC.

The genes are TRBV5-4 and TRBJ1-4; perhaps TRBD1 as D (6 bases). V was pared by 4 bases and J by 5 bases, with 9 bases between. Germline lookup yields CDR1 SGHNT and CDR2 YYREEE (reference sequence). The CDR3 extends over 13 amino acids. CDR3 region: CASSAGTNEKLFF. The CDR3, as DNA: TGTGCCAGCAGCGCCGGGACAAATGAAAAACTGTTTTTT.

The J gene is TRBJ2-4, the V gene TRBV27; no definite D call. The CDR3 is 13 amino acids. The germline V and J ends were trimmed by 0 bases and 8 bases, with 8 bases remaining between them. CDR1 and CDR2 (germline): MNHEY, SMNVEV (reference sequence). This chain's CDR3 is CASSLSAEDIQYF. CDR3 nucleotide sequence: TGTGCCAGCAGTTTATCCGCCGAGGACATTCAGTACTTC.